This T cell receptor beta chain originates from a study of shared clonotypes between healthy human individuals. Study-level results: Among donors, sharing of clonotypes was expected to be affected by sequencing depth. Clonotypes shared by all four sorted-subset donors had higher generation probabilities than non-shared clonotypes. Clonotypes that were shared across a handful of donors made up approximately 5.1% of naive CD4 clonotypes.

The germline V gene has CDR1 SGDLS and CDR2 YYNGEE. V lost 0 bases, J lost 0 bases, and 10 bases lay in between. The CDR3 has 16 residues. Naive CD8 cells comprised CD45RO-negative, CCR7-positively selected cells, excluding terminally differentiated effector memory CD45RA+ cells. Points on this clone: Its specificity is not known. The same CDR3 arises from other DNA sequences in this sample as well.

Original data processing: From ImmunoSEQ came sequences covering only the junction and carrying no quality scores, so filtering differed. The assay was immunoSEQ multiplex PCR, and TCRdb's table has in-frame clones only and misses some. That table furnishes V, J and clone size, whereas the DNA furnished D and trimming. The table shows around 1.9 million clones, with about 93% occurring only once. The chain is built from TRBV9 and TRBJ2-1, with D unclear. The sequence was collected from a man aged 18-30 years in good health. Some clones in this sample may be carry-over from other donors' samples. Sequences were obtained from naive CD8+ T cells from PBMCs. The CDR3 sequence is CASSVVGTSSYNEQFF. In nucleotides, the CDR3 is TGTGCCAGCAGCGTAGTAGGCACCAGCTCCTACAATGAGCAGTTCTTC.